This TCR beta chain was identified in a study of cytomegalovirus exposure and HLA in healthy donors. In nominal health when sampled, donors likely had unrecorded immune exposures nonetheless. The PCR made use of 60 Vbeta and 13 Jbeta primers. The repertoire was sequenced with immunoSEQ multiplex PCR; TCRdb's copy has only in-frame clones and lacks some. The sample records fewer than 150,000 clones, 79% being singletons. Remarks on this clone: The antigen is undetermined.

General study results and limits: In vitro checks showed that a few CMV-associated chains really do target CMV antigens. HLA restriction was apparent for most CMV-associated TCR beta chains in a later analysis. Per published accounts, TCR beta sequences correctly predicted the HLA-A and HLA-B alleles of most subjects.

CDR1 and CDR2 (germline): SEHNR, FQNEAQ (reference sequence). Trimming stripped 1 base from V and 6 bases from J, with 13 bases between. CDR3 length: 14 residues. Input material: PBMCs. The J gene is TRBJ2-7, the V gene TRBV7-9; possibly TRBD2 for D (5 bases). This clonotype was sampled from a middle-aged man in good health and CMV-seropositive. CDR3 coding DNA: TGTGCCAGCAGCTTAGGGCTAGCCTTCTCCGAGCAGTACTTC. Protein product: CASSLGLAFSEQYF.